This T cell receptor beta chain was identified in a study of blood T cell repertoires in COVID-19. The CDR3 runs to 14 residues. Per germline, CDR1 SGDLS and CDR2 YYNGEE. J was trimmed by 4 bases and V by 4 bases; bases with no gene match: 5. Clones were sequenced by immunoSEQ multiplex PCR, and TCRdb holds only the in-frame ones, with some missing. Found here are approximately 130,000 clones, more than 70% of them singletons; the top ten hold around 5.6%. This chain links TRBV9 with TRBJ2-5, with 9 bases aligning to TRBD1. Sequences were obtained from peripheral blood. The TCR was taken from a man of 80 years or more with active or convalescent COVID-19. CDR3: CASSPWTGAETQYF. The CDR3 DNA reads as TGTGCCAGCAGCCCATGGACAGGGGCAGAGACCCAGTACTTC.